This T cell receptor beta chain was sequenced in a study of blood T cells in healthy people across ages. Overall study findings and caveats: Donor CMV status was unknown, possibly confounding expanded clonotype changes.

This clonotype has a handful of counts. As yet, its antigen is unknown. RNA extraction gave at least 5 micrograms of total RNA per sample. Germline assignment: CDR1 SGHTA and CDR2 FQGNSA. The V end lost 8 bases, the J end lost 0 bases, and 11 bases lay between the germline ends. This CDR3 has 15 amino acids. Through a sample-barcoded 5' primer and a J-beta primer mix, a second PCR was run for roughly 6 to 11 cycles. TCRdb re-called the 5' RACE reads through MiXCR, storing one row per CDR3 protein. The table records around 580,000 distinct CDR3 sequences, more than 45% of them present only once. This chain joins TRBV7-2 and TRBJ2-6; the D is unclear. This receptor was taken from an older man in good health. Source material: blood. CDR3 amino acids: CASSRLGSGANVLTF. Here the CDR3 DNA reads TGTGCCAGCTCCCGGTTGGGCTCTGGGGCCAACGTCCTGACTTTC. The full variable domain, completed using reference TRBV7-2 and TRBJ2-6, is GAGVSQSPSNKVTEKGKDVELRCDPISGHTALYWYRQSLGQGLEFLIYFQGNSAPDKSGLPSDRFSAERTGGSVSTLTIQRTQQEDSAVYLCASSRLGSGANVLTFGAGSRLTVL.